These 30 T cell receptor beta chains share one sample of origin, sequenced in a study of blood T cell repertoires in COVID-19. Sequenced by immunoSEQ multiplex PCR; TCRdb stores in-frame clones only, minus some. The data contain 120,000 to 150,000 clones, 89% of them singletons. The sample comprised peripheral blood. The receptors stem from a human donor in a cohort sampled during active COVID-19.

As DNA, the CDR3 is TGCGCCAGCAGTTATGACGGACGAGGGGGCTACACCTTC. Its protein product is CASSYDGRGGYTF. J is TRBJ1-2 and V is TRBV5-1; no definite D call. V was shortened by 5 bases and J by 8 bases, with 16 bases between the two germline ends. Germline V gene lookup returns CDR1 SGHRS and CDR2 YFSETQ. The CDR3 covers 13 residues. Supplemented by reference TRBV5-1 and TRBJ1-2, the full variable domain reads KAGVTQTPRYLIKTRGQQVTLSCSPISGHRSVSWYQQTPGQGLQFLFEYFSETQRNKGNFPGRFSGRQFSNSRSEMNVSTLELGDSALYLCASSYDGRGGYTFGSGTRLTVV.

The V and J genes are TRBV5-1 and TRBJ2-3, with 11 bases that match TRBD2. The germline CDR1 and CDR2 sequences are SGHRS and YFSETQ. CDR3 length equals 16 residues. V trimming: 4 bases; J trimming: 2 bases; junction bases outside the gene matches: 6. The CDR3 DNA follows: TGCGCCAGCAGCGGTACTAGCGGGGGAGTCACAGATACGCAGTATTTT. Protein product: CASSGTSGGVTDTQYF.

This clone showed up just a few times. This chain connects TRBV6-1 to TRBJ1-5; D unclear. Trimming took off 2 bases at V and 3 bases at J, with 8 bases between the two ends. The CDR3 covers 14 residues. CDR1 and CDR2 (germline): MNHNS, SASEGT. The CDR3: CASSEQQINQPQHF. DNA of the CDR3: TGTGCCAGCAGTGAACAACAGATCAATCAGCCCCAGCATTTT.

V usage is TRBV2 and J usage is TRBJ2-1, with 9 bases lining up with TRBD2. The CDR3 has 14 amino acids. Germline CDR1 reads SNHLY; CDR2 reads FYNNEI. Germline trimming cut 2 bases from V and 4 bases from J; bases unmatched to any gene: 0. The DNA of the CDR3 is TGTGCCAGCAGTGAACTAGCGGGGTACAATGAGCAGTTCTTC. As protein: CASSELAGYNEQFF.

This chain joins TRBV2 and TRBJ2-1; 11 nucleotides match TRBD2. V dropped 2 bases and J dropped 5; count of bases not matched to a gene: 2. The CDR3 length is 15 residues. CDR1 SNHLY and CDR2 FYNNEI come from the germline V gene. The CDR3 protein is CASSELAGGHNEQFF. DNA of the CDR3: TGTGCCAGCAGTGAACTAGCGGGGGGCCACAATGAGCAGTTCTTC.

The chain couples TRBV4-3 to TRBJ2-5, with 7 bases fitting TRBD2. The CDR3 totals 15 residues. Germline V gene lookup returns CDR1 LGHNA and CDR2 YSLEER. V lost 0 bases and J lost 7; bases outside the gene matches: 8. The CDR3 sequence is CASSQDRVSGGTQYF. For the CDR3, the DNA is TGCGCCAGCAGCCAAGATCGCGTGTCGGGGGGGACCCAGTACTTC.

Turning to this clone: Other DNA sequences in the same sample also yield this CDR3. The V and J genes are TRBV5-1 and TRBJ1-3; D not certain. This CDR3 has 15 residues. Germline CDR1 is SGHRS and CDR2 is YFSETQ. With 1 base removed from V and 0 bases from J, the gap between germline ends came to 8 bases. The CDR3 region has the DNA TGCGCCAGCAGCTTGAACTTTTTCTCTGGAAACACCATATATTTT. Translating it yields CASSLNFFSGNTIYF.

This CDR3 is CASSLALRDVKLFF. The CDR3 DNA follows: TGTGCCAGCAGCTTGGCCTTGAGGGATGTAAAACTGTTTTTT. The V and J genes are TRBV5-5 and TRBJ1-4; no definite D call. There are 14 residues in the CDR3. V lost 0 bases and J 10 bases, leaving 13 bases between the germline ends. From germline, CDR1 is SGHKS and CDR2 YYEKEE (reference sequence).

The chain has TRBV29-1 and TRBJ1-1; D is perhaps TRBD1 (5 bases). Germline V gene sequence: CDR1 SQVTM, CDR2 ANQGSEA. V lost 2 bases and J lost 1, with 11 bases in between. The CDR3 length is 14 residues. CDR3 amino acids: CSVETRRENTEAFF. CDR3 nucleotides: TGCAGCGTTGAAACTCGCAGGGAGAACACTGAAGCTTTCTTT.

This chain uses TRBV18 with TRBJ1-1; 8 bases line up with TRBD1. The germline V gene encodes CDR1 KGHSH and CDR2 LQKENI. With V trimmed by 3 bases and J by 1 base, 4 bases remained unmatched. The CDR3 is made up of 15 amino acids. This CDR3 is CASSPRQGWNTEAFF. In nucleotides, the CDR3 is TGTGCCAGCTCACCCCGACAGGGGTGGAACACTGAAGCTTTCTTT.

J is TRBJ1-2 and V is TRBV6-4, with 8 bases aligning to TRBD1. This CDR3 comprises 16 residues. V was clipped by 0 bases and J by 2 bases; unmatched bases: 5. Germline-derived CDR1 and CDR2 are MRHNA and SNTAGT. The CDR3: CASSDSAGGSNYGYTF. The DNA of the CDR3 is TGTGCCAGCAGTGACTCGGCAGGGGGCTCGAACTATGGCTACACCTTC.

This rearrangement joins TRBV30 to TRBJ1-4; D unresolved. Germline CDR1 is GTSNPN and CDR2 is SVGIG (reference sequence). The CDR3 is 13 amino acids. Trimming cost V 2 bases and J 5 bases, with 9 bases left between them. The CDR3 region is CAWSFGSNEKLFF. Here the CDR3 DNA reads TGTGCCTGGAGTTTCGGGTCGAATGAAAAACTGTTTTTT.

The chain couples TRBV5-4 to TRBJ2-7, with no clear D. V was pared by 0 bases and J by 7 bases, with 17 bases between. This CDR3 has 15 residues. Looked up from germline, CDR1 is SGHNT and CDR2 is YYREEE (reference sequence). CDR3 protein: CASSLESNGVREQYF. The CDR3 nucleotides are TGTGCCAGCAGCTTGGAAAGTAACGGAGTACGGGAGCAGTACTTC.

This clone was recorded a few times. The chain has TRBV19 and TRBJ1-1; D is unclear. Germline V gives CDR1 LNHDA, CDR2 SQIVND (reference sequence). This CDR3 comprises 13 residues. V shed 3 bases and J shed 3 bases, with 8 bases lying between them. This CDR3 is CASSMADYTEAFF. The CDR3, as DNA: TGTGCCAGTAGTATGGCAGACTACACTGAAGCTTTCTTT.

The gene calls are TRBV29-1 and TRBJ1-2; D is unclear. The V end lost 4 bases, the J end lost 0 bases, and 12 bases lay between the germline ends. CDR3 size: 14 residues. The V gene's germline CDR1 is SQVTM and CDR2 ANQGSEA. Here the CDR3 DNA reads TGCAGCGTTGTAGCCTTCGATACTAACTATGGCTACACCTTC. Translated, it gives CSVVAFDTNYGYTF.

The chain links TRBV4-1 to TRBJ2-7, with D perhaps matching TRBD2 (5 bases). This CDR3 has 14 residues. Germline V gives CDR1 MGHRA, CDR2 YSYEKL. V gave up 2 bases and J gave up 9 bases, with 17 bases separating them. The CDR3: CASSQPSGLIVQYF. The CDR3 DNA sequence: TGCGCCAGCAGCCAACCGTCGGGATTGATCGTGCAGTACTTC.

The chain couples TRBV3-1 (or the pseudogene TRBV3-2) to TRBJ2-1; 7 nucleotides line up with TRBD2. After removal of 4 bases from V and 12 bases from J, the junction contained 15 bases not matched to a gene. CDR3 length equals 15 residues. The germline V gene encodes CDR1 LGHDT and CDR2 YNNKEL (reference sequence). CDR3 sequence reads: CASSPQAGIPQGQFF. The CDR3 DNA follows: TGTGCCAGCAGCCCACAAGCGGGGATTCCCCAAGGGCAGTTCTTC.

V gene TRBV4-3 combines with J gene TRBJ2-1; TRBD2 matches at 12 bases. Trimming removed 0 bases from V and 15 bases from J; junction bases left unmatched: 6. Germline assignment: CDR1 LGHNA and CDR2 YSLEER. The CDR3 extends over 14 amino acids. In DNA form, the CDR3 reads TGCGCCAGCAGCCAAGATCGGCTAGCGGGGGGGATGTTCTTC. This codes for CASSQDRLAGGMFF.

CDR3 nucleotides: TGTGCCAGCAGCTTCCAGAGGACCTACAATGAGCAGTTCTTC. Translating gives CASSFQRTYNEQFF. The chain couples TRBV5-8 to TRBJ2-1; D unresolved. CDR1 SGHTS and CDR2 YDEGEE come from the germline V gene. This CDR3 is built from 14 residues. The germline V and J ends were trimmed by 2 bases and 2 bases, with 8 bases remaining between them. The variable domain in full, with the rest retrieved from reference TRBV5-8 and TRBJ2-1, is EAGVTQSPTHLIKTRGQQATLRCSPISGHTSVYWYQQALGLGLQFLLWYDEGEERNRGNFPPRFSGRQFPNYSSELNVNALELEDSALYLCASSFQRTYNEQFFGPGTRLTVL.

Many counts were recorded for this clone. The chain employs TRBV5-1 and TRBJ1-6, with TRBD1 identical over 8 bases. Germline-derived CDR1 and CDR2 are SGHRS and YFSETQ. The CDR3 spans 15 residues. After removal of 0 bases from V and 6 bases from J, the junction contained 2 bases not matched to a gene. CDR3 bases: TGCGCCAGCAGCTTGGGGACAGGGTTTAATTCACCCCTCCACTTT. Its protein product is CASSLGTGFNSPLHF.

The chain is built from TRBV5-1 and TRBJ1-2, with D possibly matching TRBD1 (6 bases). V was clipped by 0 bases and J by 5 bases, with 8 bases between them. This CDR3 spans 13 amino acids. Germline assignment: CDR1 SGHRS and CDR2 YFSETQ. This CDR3 is CASSLEGEYGYTF. The CDR3, as DNA: TGCGCCAGCAGCTTGGAGGGGGAGTATGGCTACACCTTC.

A single count supports this clone. The V and J genes are TRBV16 and TRBJ2-1; 8 bases match TRBD1. This CDR3 region has 16 residues. J was trimmed by 6 bases and V by 2 bases; bases with no gene match: 9. CDR1 is KGHSY and CDR2 is FQNENV in the germline V gene. CDR3 sequence (DNA): TGTGCCAGCAGCCAACGCTTGACCACAGGGGGCAATGAGCAGTTCTTC. Residues: CASSQRLTTGGNEQFF.

The DNA of the CDR3 is TGTGCCAGCAGTTTGTATCGGGGCTACACCTTC. This translates into CASSLYRGYTF. J is TRBJ1-2 and V is TRBV12-3 or TRBV12-4; D call uncertain. V lost 3 bases and J 8 bases, leaving 7 bases between the germline ends. This CDR3 contains 11 residues.

The chain couples TRBV6-5 to TRBJ2-7, with D tentatively TRBD1 (5 bases). Trimming took 1 base from V and 0 from J, leaving 7 bases between them. This CDR3 is 14 amino acids long. Germline-derived CDR1 and CDR2 are MNHEY and SVGAGI. Here the CDR3 reads CASSYLQGSYEQYF. CDR3 coding DNA: TGTGCCAGCAGTTACTTGCAGGGCTCCTACGAGCAGTACTTC.

The chain has TRBV9 and TRBJ1-6; 9 positions match TRBD1. V shed 0 bases and J 10 bases; nucleotides not matched to a gene: 5. This CDR3 has 15 residues. Germline loops: CDR1 SGDLS, CDR2 YYNGEE. CDR3: CASSVGGQGRSPLHF. As DNA, the CDR3 is TGTGCCAGCAGCGTAGGGGGACAGGGAAGGTCACCCCTCCACTTT. Drawing the rest from reference TRBV9 and TRBJ1-6, the complete variable domain is DSGVTQTPKHLITATGQRVTLRCSPRSGDLSVYWYQQSLDQGLQFLIQYYNGEERAKGNILERFSAQQFPDLHSELNLSSLELGDSALYFCASSVGGQGRSPLHFGNGTRLTVT.

This sequence joins TRBV7-2 and TRBJ1-3; weak D call: TRBD1 (6 bases). CDR3 length: 14 amino acids. CDR1 is SGHTA, CDR2 FQGNSA, per germline. The ends were cut back, 0 bases at V and 4 bases at J, with 7 bases in the middle. CDR3 in DNA: TGTGCCAGCAGCTTAGCGGGGACAGGAAACACCATATATTTT. Protein sequence: CASSLAGTGNTIYF.

This clone has only a few counts. V is TRBV11-2 and J is TRBJ1-6; weak D call: TRBD1 (5 bases). CDR1 and CDR2 (germline): SGHAT, FQNNGV. The CDR3 is 15 residues long. The germline V and J ends were trimmed by 2 bases and 10 bases, with 15 bases remaining between them. The CDR3 coding sequence is TGTGCCAGCAGCTTACGGTTTACAGGAGTATCACCCCTCCACTTT. Translated, it gives CASSLRFTGVSPLHF.

This chain joins TRBV7-2 and TRBJ1-5; 7 bases align to TRBD1. With V trimmed by 1 base and J by 0 bases, 3 bases remained unmatched. Germline CDR1 is SGHTA and CDR2 is FQGNSA. The CDR3 covers 16 residues. CDR3 protein: CASSLVSGGSNQPQHF. CDR3 nucleotide sequence: TGTGCCAGCAGCTTAGTGTCAGGGGGTAGCAATCAGCCCCAGCATTTT. The variable domain in full, completed from reference TRBV7-2 and TRBJ1-5, reads GAGVSQSPSNKVTEKGKDVELRCDPISGHTALYWYRQSLGQGLEFLIYFQGNSAPDKSGLPSDRFSAERTGGSVSTLTIQRTQQEDSAVYLCASSLVSGGSNQPQHFGDGTRLSIL.

DNA for the CDR3: TGCGCCAGCAGCACCGCGGCGGAGACCTATGGCTACACCTTC. Translated: CASSTAAETYGYTF. V and J are TRBV5-1 and TRBJ1-2, with D hard to call. V dropped 4 bases and J dropped 4 bases, with 14 bases sitting between them. Germline loops: CDR1 SGHRS, CDR2 YFSETQ. This CDR3 comprises 14 residues.

The chain carries TRBV5-4 and TRBJ1-3; TRBD1 might be the D (5 bases). The germline gives CDR1 SGHNT, CDR2 YYREEE (reference sequence). The length of the CDR3 is 14 residues. V gave up 2 bases and J gave up 7 bases, with 13 bases separating them. CDR3: CASSFGTPGNTIYF. CDR3 sequence (DNA): TGTGCCAGCAGCTTCGGGACTCCCGGGAACACCATATATTTT.